This TCR beta chain derives from a study of response to subunit inactivated influenza vaccine (dated by TCRdb to 2016 to 2019). About the study as a whole: To follow how T cells responded to a trivalent subunit inactivated influenza vaccine, the researchers relied on deep quantitative profiling of the T cell receptor repertoire. The paper as a whole reports these results and caveats: The authors proposed that each seasonal influenza vaccination may bring in only a limited number of new T cells.

This clonotype came up many times. No cognate antigen has been identified for it. Base qualities are missing; no much larger clone stands one base away. V is cut back by 5 bases and J by 3 bases, with 5 bases in the junction unmatched. The CDR3 runs 15 residues from the cysteine to the phenylalanine. Only the CDR3 DNA stays, 45 bases, in frame from base 1. Looking up the germline V gene yields CDR1 LGHNA and CDR2 YNFKEQ. The method behind the library was RT-PCR. Sequencing was carried out with an Illumina HiSeq 2500. Starting from the raw public reads, TCRdb applied fastp trimming at Q25, assembled clones with MiXCR and retained in-frame beta chains. Each entry merges the rows of one CDR3 protein and shows their most common DNA and genes. This sample holds roughly 570,000 distinct CDR3 sequences; 12% to 15% were observed only once. The leading ten clones occupy around 10% of the sample.

The chain is encoded by TRBV4-2 joined to TRBJ1-2; 11 central nucleotides agree with TRBD1. The sequence was collected from a man aged 50-60 years who received an inactivated influenza vaccine. Donor details come from another sample of the same person, matched by shared clones. The source was PBMCs from blood, collected 11 to 12 days after vaccination. Here is the DNA: TGTGCCAGCAGCTCGCCGGGACAGGGGGACTATGGCTACACCTTC. This encodes CASSSPGQGDYGYTF.